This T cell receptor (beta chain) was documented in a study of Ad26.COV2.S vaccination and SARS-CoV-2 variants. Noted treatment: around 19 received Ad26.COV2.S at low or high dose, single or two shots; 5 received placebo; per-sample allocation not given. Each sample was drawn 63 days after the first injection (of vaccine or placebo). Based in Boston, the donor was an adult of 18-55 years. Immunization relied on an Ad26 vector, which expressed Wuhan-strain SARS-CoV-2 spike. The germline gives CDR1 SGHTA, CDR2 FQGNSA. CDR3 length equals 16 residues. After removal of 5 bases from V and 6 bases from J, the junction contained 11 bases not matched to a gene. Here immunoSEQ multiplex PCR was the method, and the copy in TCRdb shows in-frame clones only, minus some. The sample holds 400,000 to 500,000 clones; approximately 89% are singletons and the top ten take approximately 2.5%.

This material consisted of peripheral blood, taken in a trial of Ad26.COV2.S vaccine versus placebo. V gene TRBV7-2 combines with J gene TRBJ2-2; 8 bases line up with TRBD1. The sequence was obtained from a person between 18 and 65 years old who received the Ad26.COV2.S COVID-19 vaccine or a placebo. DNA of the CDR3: TGTGCCAGCAGCCCCCGCTACAGGGGGTTAGCCGGGGAGCTGTTTTTT. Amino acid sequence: CASSPRYRGLAGELFF.